Listed below are T cell receptor beta chains from one sample, sequenced in a study of blood T cell repertoires in COVID-19. Libraries were prepared by immunoSEQ multiplex PCR; TCRdb keeps only in-frame clonotypes and omits some of them. Found here are 96,000 or so clones, roughly 90% of them singletons; the top ten hold roughly 1.7%. The source material was peripheral blood. These receptors all come from a man aged 55 to 70 with acute or convalescent COVID-19. CDR3s include the opening cysteine and the closing phenylalanine or tryptophan. The D gene is left open where the match is weak. Some rows have no size entry. The others give once, few or many, or a class for an expanded clone.

NA	TRBV6-6	TRBJ1-5	NA	CASRQGNSNQPQHF	TGTGCCAGCAGACAGGGAAATAGCAATCAGCCCCAGCATTTT
NA	TRBV5-1	TRBJ2-1	NA	CASSPSTDPGNEQFF	TGCGCCAGCAGCCCTTCTACGGATCCGGGCAATGAGCAGTTCTTC
TRBD1	TRBV6-6	TRBJ1-2	once	CASSFESTGYGYTF	TGTGCCAGCAGTTTTGAATCGACAGGGTATGGCTACACCTTC
TRBD1	TRBV7-9	TRBJ2-3	NA	CASSFTGTGLTDTQYF	TGTGCCAGCAGCTTCACCGGGACAGGGTTAACAGATACGCAGTATTTT
NA	TRBV9	TRBJ2-2	NA	CASSVGVYTGELFF	TGTGCCAGCAGCGTAGGAGTTTACACCGGGGAGCTGTTTTTT
NA	TRBV27	TRBJ2-5	once	CASSSVRGETQYF	TGTGCCAGCAGTTCTGTCAGGGGAGAGACCCAGTACTTC
TRBD2	TRBV28	TRBJ2-7	NA	CASSSGLAGVYEQYF	TGTGCCAGCAGTTCGGGACTAGCGGGAGTGTACGAGCAGTACTTC
NA	TRBV7-9	TRBJ1-6	NA	CASSLGGRLDSPLHF	TGTGCCAGCAGCTTGGGGGGACGGCTGGATTCACCCCTCCACTTT
TRBD1	TRBV5-1	TRBJ1-4	NA	CASSLAQGAGNEKLFF	TGCGCCAGCAGCTTGGCACAGGGGGCAGGGAATGAAAAACTGTTTTTT
NA	TRBV7-9	TRBJ1-1	once	CASSLFGLESAEAFF	TGTGCCAGCAGCTTATTTGGGTTGGAGTCCGCCGAAGCTTTCTTT
NA	TRBV28	TRBJ2-3	NA	CASSSTGGPPDTQYF	TGTGCCAGCAGTTCCACTGGCGGGCCCCCAGATACGCAGTATTTT
TRBD2	TRBV15	TRBJ2-4	few	CATSRGAGGPPTKNIQYF	TGTGCCACCAGCAGGGGAGCGGGAGGGCCTCCGACCAAAAACATTCAGTACTTC
NA	TRBV9	TRBJ1-1	NA	CASSVGGGATEAFF	TGTGCCAGCAGCGTAGGGGGGGGTGCCACTGAAGCTTTCTTT
TRBD2	TRBV5-1	TRBJ2-7	NA	CASSLGGRGGAYEQYF	TGCGCCAGCAGCTTGGGTGGGAGGGGTGGTGCCTACGAGCAGTACTTC
TRBD2	TRBV28	TRBJ2-1	NA	CASSPSGGDNEQFF	TGTGCCAGCAGTCCCAGCGGGGGCGACAATGAGCAGTTCTTC
NA	TRBV10-3	TRBJ2-1	NA	CAISPKGASVHNEQFF	TGTGCCATCAGCCCGAAGGGGGCTAGCGTACACAATGAGCAGTTCTTC
NA	TRBV7-8	TRBJ1-6	once	CAGGSENNSPLHF	TGTGCCGGGGGGTCAGAAAATAATTCACCCCTCCACTTT
NA	TRBV29-1	TRBJ2-1	NA	CSGYDSSSQFF	TGCAGCGGCTATGACTCCTCCTCTCAGTTCTTC
NA	TRBV5-1	TRBJ2-3	NA	CASSSPSADTQYF	TGCGCCAGCAGCTCCCCTAGCGCAGATACGCAGTATTTT
TRBD1	TRBV27	TRBJ1-2	NA	CASSPFSGTDNYGYTF	TGTGCCAGCAGTCCCTTCTCCGGGACAGACAACTATGGCTACACCTTC
NA	TRBV12-5	TRBJ2-7	NA	CASGLGQGNHEQYF	TGTGCTAGTGGTTTGGGGCAGGGGAATCACGAGCAGTACTTC
TRBD1	TRBV19	TRBJ1-2	NA	CASIGTGRHHGYTF	TGTGCCAGTATCGGGACAGGGAGGCACCATGGCTACACCTTC
NA	TRBV3-1/TRBV3-2	TRBJ1-5	NA	CASSQDWGPNQPQHF	TGTGCCAGCAGCCAAGATTGGGGGCCCAATCAGCCCCAGCATTTT
TRBD1	TRBV18	TRBJ1-2	NA	CASSPEGQRSYGYTF	TGTGCCAGCTCACCGGAGGGACAGCGTTCCTATGGCTACACCTTC
NA	TRBV25-1	TRBJ2-3	NA	CASTGRGSDTQYF	TGTGCCAGCACGGGGCGGGGTTCAGATACGCAGTATTTT
TRBD1	TRBV11-3	TRBJ1-4	NA	CASSQRGQTQNEKLFF	TGTGCCAGCAGCCAGAGGGGACAGACTCAAAATGAAAAACTGTTTTTT
NA	TRBV4-3	TRBJ2-2	NA	CASSRQPEGSTGELFF	TGCGCCAGCAGCCGACAACCGGAGGGGAGCACCGGGGAGCTGTTTTTT
TRBD2	TRBV7-2	TRBJ2-1	NA	CASSPTSGSHNEQFF	TGTGCCAGCAGCCCGACTAGCGGGAGCCACAATGAGCAGTTCTTC
NA	TRBV9	TRBJ2-3	NA	CASSVIAETDTQYF	TGTGCCAGCAGCGTAATCGCAGAAACAGATACGCAGTATTTT
NA	TRBV11-3	TRBJ2-7	NA	CASRGAVTSYEQYF	TGTGCCAGCAGGGGGGCGGTTACCTCCTACGAGCAGTACTTC
NA	TRBV3-1/TRBV3-2	TRBJ1-3	NA	CASSQGTGTGNTIYF	TGTGCCAGCAGCCAAGGAACAGGAACTGGAAACACCATATATTTT
NA	TRBV6-5	TRBJ2-7	NA	CASRTGLAYEQYF	TGTGCCAGCCGGACGGGACTTGCCTACGAGCAGTACTTC
NA	TRBV6-2/TRBV6-3	TRBJ1-1	NA	CASSPRTLDRTEAFF	TGTGCCAGCAGCCCTCGTACCCTGGACAGAACTGAAGCTTTCTTT
NA	TRBV19	TRBJ1-6	NA	CASSRYRAGNSPLHF	TGTGCCAGTAGTCGGTACAGGGCCGGGAATTCACCCCTCCACTTT
TRBD2	TRBV7-2	TRBJ2-7	NA	CASSQASTSGSSYEQYF	TGTGCCAGCAGCCAAGCTTCGACTAGCGGGAGCTCCTACGAGCAGTACTTC
TRBD1	TRBV7-9	TRBJ1-5	NA	CASSLVSQGGDNQPQHF	TGTGCCAGCAGCTTAGTGTCCCAGGGGGGTGACAATCAGCCCCAGCATTTT
TRBD1	TRBV5-6	TRBJ2-7	NA	CASSQLGQALRPQYF	TGTGCCAGCAGCCAGCTGGGACAGGCTCTTCGTCCGCAGTACTTC
NA	TRBV3-1/TRBV3-2	TRBJ1-5	once	CASSQVGGQPQHF	TGTGCCAGCAGCCAAGTCGGAGGTCAGCCCCAGCATTTT
NA	TRBV30	TRBJ2-3	NA	CAWSRGSTDTQYF	TGTGCCTGGAGCAGGGGTAGCACAGATACGCAGTATTTT
NA	TRBV28	TRBJ2-7	NA	CASRPQGGPEQYF	TGTGCCAGCCGGCCTCAGGGGGGTCCTGAGCAGTACTTC
NA	TRBV5-5	TRBJ2-5	NA	CASSLAPGFETQYF	TGTGCCAGCAGCTTGGCCCCCGGGTTCGAGACCCAGTACTTC
NA	TRBV7-2	TRBJ1-4	NA	CASSLSRATNEKLFF	TGTGCCAGCAGCTTATCACGAGCAACTAATGAAAAACTGTTTTTT
TRBD1	TRBV4-3	TRBJ2-7	few	CASSQSTGGPREQYF	TGCGCCAGCAGCCAAAGTACAGGGGGACCTCGAGAGCAGTACTTC
TRBD1	TRBV19	TRBJ1-5	NA	CASSWQGVNQPQHF	TGTGCCAGTAGTTGGCAGGGGGTAAATCAGCCCCAGCATTTT
NA	TRBV18	TRBJ2-3	once	CASSPLNRGDTDTQYF	TGTGCCAGCTCACCACTAAACCGGGGAGACACAGATACGCAGTATTTT
TRBD1	TRBV6-5	TRBJ2-7	NA	CASTGTGQGKGEQYF	TGTGCCAGCACTGGAACGGGACAGGGGAAAGGGGAGCAGTACTTC
NA	TRBV12-1	TRBJ1-5	NA	CASSFGGPGGHYSNQPQHF	TGTGCCAGCAGCTTTGGGGGGCCCGGGGGGCACTATAGCAATCAGCCCCAGCATTTT
TRBD1	TRBV6-4	TRBJ1-1	NA	CASSQGTGGTEAFF	TGTGCCAGCAGCCAAGGGACAGGGGGCACTGAAGCTTTCTTT
NA	TRBV12-3/TRBV12-4	TRBJ2-3	once	CASSLSPTDTQYF	TGTGCCAGCAGTTTGAGCCCGACAGATACGCAGTATTTT
NA	TRBV14	TRBJ1-2	NA	CASSPGRFYGYTF	TGTGCCAGCAGCCCTGGCAGATTCTATGGCTACACCTTC
TRBD1	TRBV6-5	TRBJ2-5	NA	CASSQYRGREKTQYF	TGTGCCAGCAGCCAATACAGGGGGCGCGAGAAGACCCAGTACTTC
NA	TRBV24-1	TRBJ1-5	NA	CATSDRGPSNQPQHF	TGTGCCACCAGTGACAGGGGCCCGTCCAATCAGCCCCAGCATTTT
TRBD2	TRBV29-1	TRBJ2-3	once	CSVGAGGSDTQYF	TGCAGCGTTGGGGCGGGAGGATCAGATACGCAGTATTTT
NA	TRBV9	TRBJ2-1	many	CASSVTGTPYNEQFF	TGTGCCAGCAGCGTTACAGGGACACCCTACAATGAGCAGTTCTTC
TRBD1	TRBV5-1	TRBJ2-1	NA	CASSSADRGLNEQFF	TGCGCCAGCAGCTCTGCCGACAGGGGGCTCAATGAGCAGTTCTTC
NA	TRBV9	TRBJ2-2	NA	CASSVPGTGELFF	TGTGCCAGCAGCGTACCCGGGACCGGGGAGCTGTTTTTT
NA	TRBV5-5	TRBJ1-4	NA	CASSSRYRSINEKLFF	TGTGCCAGCAGCTCCCGTTACAGGAGTATTAATGAAAAACTGTTTTTT